A selection of T cell receptor beta chains follows, all from one sample in a study of blood T cells in healthy people across ages. Each CDR3 protein is one row after TCRdb ran MiXCR on the 5' RACE reads. The table lists over 950,000 distinct CDR3 sequences, roughly 51% of them singletons. The specimen was blood. These receptors were obtained from a woman aged 55-70 years in good health. The CDR3 runs from the conserved cysteine through the conserved F or W. D genes are given only for firm matches. Clone size is stated in some rows and not others, as once, few, many or a class when expanded.

abundance: NA
v_gene: TRBV20-1
j_gene: TRBJ2-4
len: 14
d_gene: NA
CDR3nt: TGCAGTGCTGGGGACATTCGGGCCAAAAACATTCAGTACTTC
CDR3aa: CSAGDIRAKNIQYF

abundance: few
v_gene: TRBV27
j_gene: TRBJ2-7
len: 14
d_gene: TRBD1
CDR3nt: TGTGCCAGCAGTTTATCAAGGGGGCCGGGGGAGCAGTACTTC
CDR3aa: CASSLSRGPGEQYF

abundance: few
v_gene: TRBV20-1
j_gene: TRBJ1-5
len: 14
d_gene: NA
CDR3nt: TGCAGTGCTAGGGGAGGGGCTAGCAATCAGCCCCAGCATTTT
CDR3aa: CSARGGASNQPQHF

abundance: NA
v_gene: TRBV4-1
j_gene: TRBJ2-1
len: 18
d_gene: NA
CDR3nt: TGCGCCAGCAGCCTTAGGGGGGTCCCGGGACAGTCCTACAATGAGCAGTTCTTC
CDR3aa: CASSLRGVPGQSYNEQFF

abundance: NA
v_gene: TRBV27
j_gene: TRBJ2-1
len: 17
d_gene: NA
CDR3nt: TGTGCCAGCAGTTTCCGACGGGTACAAAGCTCCTACAATGAGCAGTTCTTC
CDR3aa: CASSFRRVQSSYNEQFF

abundance: few
v_gene: TRBV20-1
j_gene: TRBJ2-1
len: 13
d_gene: NA
CDR3nt: TGCAGTGCTAACCAGGGATTAGACCAAAAGCAGTTCTTC
CDR3aa: CSANQGLDQKQFF

abundance: few
v_gene: TRBV29-1
j_gene: TRBJ2-7
len: 12
d_gene: NA
CDR3nt: TGCAGCGTTGGGGACGGAACCTACGAGCAGTACTTC
CDR3aa: CSVGDGTYEQYF

abundance: NA
v_gene: TRBV14
j_gene: TRBJ1-2
len: 15
d_gene: NA
CDR3nt: TGTGCCAGCAGCCAACAGGGTAACAGGGCCGATGGCTACACCTTC
CDR3aa: CASSQQGNRADGYTF

abundance: NA
v_gene: TRBV20-1
j_gene: TRBJ2-5
len: 16
d_gene: TRBD1
CDR3nt: TGCAGTGCTAGAGTTAGGGACAGGGGGTTTATGGAGACCCAGTACTTC
CDR3aa: CSARVRDRGFMETQYF

abundance: NA
v_gene: TRBV30
j_gene: TRBJ2-5
len: 13
d_gene: NA
CDR3nt: TGTGCCTGGAGTGGTATGGATGTCGGGACCCAGTACTTC
CDR3aa: CAWSGMDVGTQYF

abundance: few
v_gene: TRBV6-1
j_gene: TRBJ2-4
len: 16
d_gene: NA
CDR3nt: TGTGCCAGCAGTGAAGGCAGTTGGGGGAAGAAAAACATTCAGTACTTC
CDR3aa: CASSEGSWGKKNIQYF

abundance: NA
v_gene: TRBV24-1
j_gene: TRBJ2-1
len: 15
d_gene: TRBD2
CDR3nt: TGTGCCACGACGGGCGCTAGCGGGGGGGCAGATGAGCAGTTCTTC
CDR3aa: CATTGASGGADEQFF

abundance: few
v_gene: TRBV10-3
j_gene: TRBJ2-7
len: 15
d_gene: TRBD1
CDR3nt: TGTGCCACCAAAGGGACCGGGACAGGGGGCTACGAGCAGTACTTC
CDR3aa: CATKGTGTGGYEQYF

abundance: NA
v_gene: TRBV7-3
j_gene: TRBJ2-3
len: 14
d_gene: NA
CDR3nt: TGTGCCAGCAGCTCCACCCCGGCCACAGATACGCAGTATTTT
CDR3aa: CASSSTPATDTQYF

abundance: once
v_gene: TRBV6-6
j_gene: TRBJ2-2
len: 15
d_gene: NA
CDR3nt: TGTGCCAGCAGTTACCTCGGCACCGCCACCGGGGAGCTGTTTTTT
CDR3aa: CASSYLGTATGELFF

abundance: few
v_gene: TRBV19
j_gene: TRBJ1-2
len: 15
d_gene: TRBD1
CDR3nt: TGTGCCAGTAGTCCCCTCCGCCGGGACAGGGGTGGCTACACCTTC
CDR3aa: CASSPLRRDRGGYTF

abundance: NA
v_gene: TRBV15
j_gene: TRBJ2-3
len: 13
d_gene: NA
CDR3nt: TGTGCCACCAGCAGAGACACAGCAGATACGCAGTATTTT
CDR3aa: CATSRDTADTQYF

abundance: NA
v_gene: TRBV2
j_gene: TRBJ2-3
len: 16
d_gene: TRBD2
CDR3nt: TGTGCCAGCAGGGCGGGACTAGCGGGATTCACAGATACGCAGTATTTT
CDR3aa: CASRAGLAGFTDTQYF

abundance: NA
v_gene: TRBV20-1
j_gene: TRBJ2-3
len: 15
d_gene: NA
CDR3nt: TGCAGTGCCAGCGGCGGACTCACTTTTGAAGATACGCAGTATTTT
CDR3aa: CSASGGLTFEDTQYF

abundance: NA
v_gene: TRBV12-3/TRBV12-4
j_gene: TRBJ2-1
len: 16
d_gene: TRBD2
CDR3nt: TGTGCCAGCAGTTTGGCCGGGACTACGGCCTACAATGAGCAGTTCTTC
CDR3aa: CASSLAGTTAYNEQFF

abundance: NA
v_gene: TRBV20-1
j_gene: TRBJ2-2
len: 16
d_gene: TRBD2
CDR3nt: TGCAGTGCTAGAGACCCCACTAGCGAGAACACCGGGGAGCTGTTTTTT
CDR3aa: CSARDPTSENTGELFF

abundance: few
v_gene: TRBV6-2/TRBV6-3
j_gene: TRBJ1-2
len: 12
d_gene: NA
CDR3nt: TGTGCCAGCTGTGACGGAGAATATGGCTACACCTTC
CDR3aa: CASCDGEYGYTF

abundance: NA
v_gene: TRBV27
j_gene: TRBJ2-7
len: 15
d_gene: NA
CDR3nt: TGTACCAGCAGTCAAGGCCCCCGGACCCACTACGAGCAGTACTTC
CDR3aa: CTSSQGPRTHYEQYF